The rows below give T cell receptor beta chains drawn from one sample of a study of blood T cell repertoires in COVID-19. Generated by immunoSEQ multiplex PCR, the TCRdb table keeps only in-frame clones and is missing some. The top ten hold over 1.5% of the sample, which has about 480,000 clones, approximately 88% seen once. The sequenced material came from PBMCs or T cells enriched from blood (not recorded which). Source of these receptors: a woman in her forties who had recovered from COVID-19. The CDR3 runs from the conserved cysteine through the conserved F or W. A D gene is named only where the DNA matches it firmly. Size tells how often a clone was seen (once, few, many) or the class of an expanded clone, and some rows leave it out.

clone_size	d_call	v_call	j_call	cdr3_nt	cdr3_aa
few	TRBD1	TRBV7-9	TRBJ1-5	TGTGCCAGCAGCCGGACAGGGGGTAGCAATCAGCCCCAGCATTTT	CASSRTGGSNQPQHF
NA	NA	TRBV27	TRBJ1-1	TGTGCCAGCAGTTTAGGGCCAGGATCGAACACTGAAGCTTTCTTT	CASSLGPGSNTEAFF
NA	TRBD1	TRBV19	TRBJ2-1	TGTGCCAGTAGTAGGCCCGCCGGGACAGGGTACAATGAGCAGTTCTTC	CASSRPAGTGYNEQFF
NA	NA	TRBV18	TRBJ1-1	TGTGCCAGCTCACTCGACAGGAACACTGAAGCTTTCTTT	CASSLDRNTEAFF
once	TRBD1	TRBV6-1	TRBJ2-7	TGTGCCAGCAGTGAAGGCGCAGGGGGCGCCTACGAGCAGTACTTC	CASSEGAGGAYEQYF
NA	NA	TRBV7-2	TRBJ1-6	TGTGCCAGCAGCTTAGCGGGCAGCAATAATTCACCCCTCCACTTT	CASSLAGSNNSPLHF
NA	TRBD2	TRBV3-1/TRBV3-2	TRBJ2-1	TGTGCCAGCAGCCAACTAGCGGGAGGGAGAAACGAGCAGTTCTTC	CASSQLAGGRNEQFF
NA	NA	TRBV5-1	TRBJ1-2	TGCGCCAGCAGCCGGGAGTCTAACTATGGCTACACCTTC	CASSRESNYGYTF
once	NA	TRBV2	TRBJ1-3	TGTGCCAGCAGTGAGCAGTCTGGAAACACCATATATTTT	CASSEQSGNTIYF
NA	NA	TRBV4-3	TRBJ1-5	TGCGCCAGCAGCTCCGACAGTACTGAAAATCAGCCCCAGCATTTT	CASSSDSTENQPQHF
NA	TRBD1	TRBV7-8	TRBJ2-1	TGTGCCAGCAGCTTAGCAGGGGGGGGGTGGGGACAGGGCCCCTACAATGAGCAGTTCTTC	CASSLAGGGWGQGPYNEQFF
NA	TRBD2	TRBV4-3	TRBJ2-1	TGCGCCAGCAGCCAAGTTCCAGCGGGGTTGTACAATGAGCAGTTCTTC	CASSQVPAGLYNEQFF
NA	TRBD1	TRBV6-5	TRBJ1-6	TGTGCCAGCAGTTTGACCGGGACAGCTAATTCACCCCTCCACTTT	CASSLTGTANSPLHF
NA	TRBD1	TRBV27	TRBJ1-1	TGTGCCAGCAGTTTAAGGGGACAGGCGAACACTGAAGCTTTCTTT	CASSLRGQANTEAFF
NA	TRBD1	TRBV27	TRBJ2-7	TGTGCCAGCAGTTTGGTGGGGACAGGGGTCGAGCAGTACTTC	CASSLVGTGVEQYF
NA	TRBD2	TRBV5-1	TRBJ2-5	TGCGCCACCACGGGACTAGCGGGAGTACCGGGGGTGGTAGGAGAGACCCAGTACTTC	CATTGLAGVPGVVGETQYF